The 13 T cell receptor beta chains listed next were all sequenced from one sample in a study of T cell responses to AZD1222 COVID-19 vaccine. Libraries were prepared by immunoSEQ multiplex PCR; TCRdb keeps only in-frame clonotypes and omits some of them. The table shows over 130,000 clones, with roughly nine tenths occurring only once. The material sequenced was peripheral blood, taken 28 days after the second AZD1222 dose. These receptor sequences come from an adult who received the AZD1222 COVID-19 vaccine.

The rearrangement joins TRBV5-4 to TRBJ1-1; the D gene is possibly TRBD1 (6 bases). V gave up 3 bases and J gave up 0 bases, with 15 bases separating them. The CDR3 sequence is 16 residues long. Per germline, CDR1 SGHNT and CDR2 YYREEE (reference sequence). The CDR3 here is CASSSGQQDMNTEAFF. As DNA, the CDR3 is TGTGCCAGCAGCTCCGGACAGCAGGACATGAACACTGAAGCTTTCTTT.

This clone was observed a single time. The chain uses TRBV6-2 or TRBV6-3 and TRBJ2-5; 7 bases match TRBD1. Germline assignment: CDR1 MNHEY and CDR2 SVGEGT. V was clipped by 2 bases and J by 2 bases; unmatched bases: 2. The CDR3 spans 14 residues. The CDR3 region has the DNA TGTGCCAGCAGTTACGGGACAGCGCAAGAGACCCAGTACTTC. It encodes CASSYGTAQETQYF.

The chain employs TRBV3-1 (or the pseudogene TRBV3-2) and TRBJ1-2, with TRBD1 matching over 9 bases. Trimming at V came to 0 bases and at J to 8 bases, leaving 13 bases not matched to a gene. This CDR3 comprises 17 residues. Per the germline V gene, CDR1 is LGHDT and CDR2 is YNNKEL (reference sequence). In DNA, the CDR3 is TGTGCCAGCAGCCAAGATGGGGCCCCCACAGGGGGCTTAGGCTACACCTTC. It translates to CASSQDGAPTGGLGYTF.

The V call is TRBV11-2, the J call TRBJ1-2; no clear D. The germline gives CDR1 SGHAT, CDR2 FQNNGV. The CDR3 contains 15 residues. V dropped 6 bases and J dropped 8 bases, with 22 bases sitting between them. CDR3 coding DNA: TGTGCCAGCAGTTCACCGGGCCGACGAGGTGGCGGCTACACCTTC. Protein: CASSSPGRRGGGYTF. The full variable domain, in which reference TRBV11-2 and TRBJ1-2 provide the parts outside the CDR3, is EAGVAQSPRYKIIEKRQSVAFWCNPISGHATLYWYQQILGQGPKLLIQFQNNGVVDDSQLPKDRFSAERLKGVDSTLKIQPAKLEDSAVYLCASSSPGRRGGGYTFGSGTRLTVV.

The chain combines TRBV27 with TRBJ1-2; 7 bases map to TRBD1. V gave up 5 bases and J gave up 4 bases; unmatched junction bases: 7. The CDR3 consists of 14 residues. CDR1 and CDR2 (germline): MNHEY, SMNVEV (reference sequence). CDR3 region: CASSPGQVRYGYTF. For the CDR3, the DNA is TGTGCCAGCAGTCCCGGACAGGTACGCTATGGCTACACCTTC.

This rearrangement joins TRBV7-2 to TRBJ1-1; D may be TRBD1 (5 bases). The V and J ends lost 4 bases and 3 bases respectively, with 18 bases between them. In germline, CDR1 is SGHTA, CDR2 FQGNSA. The CDR3 extends over 16 amino acids. The CDR3 region is CASSSLGQGGYTEAFF. CDR3 DNA: TGTGCCAGCAGCTCCCTCGGGCAGGGTGGTTACACTGAAGCTTTCTTT.

The V gene is TRBV29-1, the J gene TRBJ2-7, with TRBD1 identical over 11 bases. The CDR3 sequence is 13 residues long. CDR1 and CDR2 from the germline V gene are SQVTM and ANQGSEA. Unmatched junction bases numbered 4, after V lost 3 bases and J lost 6 bases. The CDR3 loop is CSVDGQGAFEQYF. CDR3 sequence (DNA): TGCAGCGTTGACGGACAGGGGGCCTTCGAGCAGTACTTC.

The chain links TRBV9 to TRBJ2-2, with D hard to call. V was pared by 0 bases and J by 6 bases, with 6 bases between. Germline-derived CDR1 and CDR2 are SGDLS and YYNGEE. This CDR3 comprises 13 residues. The CDR3 here is CASSVVDAGELFF. The CDR3 nucleotides are TGTGCCAGCAGCGTAGTAGACGCCGGGGAGCTGTTTTTT.

Only one count was recorded for this clone. The chain carries TRBV2 and TRBJ2-3; 9 bases are a match to TRBD2. Unmatched junction bases numbered 7, after V lost 4 bases and J lost 2 bases. The germline CDR1 and CDR2 sequences are SNHLY and FYNNEI. The CDR3 is 16 amino acids. The CDR3, as DNA: TGTGCCAGCAGTGCTGGTCGACTAGCGGTCACAGATACGCAGTATTTT. Translating it yields CASSAGRLAVTDTQYF.

The V and J genes are TRBV5-1 and TRBJ1-5, with 9 bases that match TRBD1. After removal of 1 base from V and 5 bases from J, the junction contained 1 base not matched to a gene. Germline V gene sequence: CDR1 SGHRS, CDR2 YFSETQ. The CDR3 runs 14 residues. The CDR3 reads CASSLWTGDQPQHF. The CDR3 DNA sequence: TGCGCCAGCAGCTTGTGGACAGGGGATCAGCCCCAGCATTTT.

J is TRBJ2-2 and V is TRBV7-8, with D perhaps matching TRBD1 (5 bases). V was clipped by 2 bases and J by 5 bases, with 18 bases between them. The CDR3 covers 17 residues. The germline V gene encodes CDR1 SGHVS and CDR2 FQNEAQ. CDR3 DNA sequence: TGTGCCAGCAGCTTATCCCAGGGATCAGGCCGGACCGGGGAGCTGTTTTTT. Its translation is CASSLSQGSGRTGELFF.

The chain couples TRBV3-1 (or the pseudogene TRBV3-2) to TRBJ2-2; D gene ambiguous. Germline loops: CDR1 LGHDT, CDR2 YNNKEL (reference sequence). V was clipped by 2 bases and J by 6 bases, with 10 bases between them. The CDR3 loop spans 14 amino acids. The CDR3 here is CASSQPGYPGELFF. The CDR3 DNA follows: TGTGCCAGCAGCCAACCAGGATATCCCGGGGAGCTGTTTTTT.

V is TRBV19 and J is TRBJ1-2, with D uncertain. Trimming removed 6 bases at V and 2 bases at J, with 16 bases between. In germline, CDR1 is LNHDA, CDR2 SQIVND (reference sequence). This CDR3 contains 15 residues. CDR3 bases: TGTGCCAGTAGCACAGATGCTGCGTCCAACTATGGCTACACCTTC. Protein: CASSTDAASNYGYTF.